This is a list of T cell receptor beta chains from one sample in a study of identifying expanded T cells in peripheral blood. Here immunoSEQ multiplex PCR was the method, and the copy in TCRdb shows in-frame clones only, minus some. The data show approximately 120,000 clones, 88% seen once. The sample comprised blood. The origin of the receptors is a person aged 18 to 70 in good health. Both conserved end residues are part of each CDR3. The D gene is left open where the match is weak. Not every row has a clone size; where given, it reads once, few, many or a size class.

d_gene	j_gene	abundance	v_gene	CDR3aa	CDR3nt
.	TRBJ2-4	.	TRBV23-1	CASSQVGIKWGNIQYF	TGCGCCAGCAGTCAAGTAGGAATCAAATGGGGAAACATTCAGTACTTC
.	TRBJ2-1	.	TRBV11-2	CASSPQEGIYNEQFF	TGTGCCAGCAGCCCCCAGGAGGGAATCTACAATGAGCAGTTCTTC
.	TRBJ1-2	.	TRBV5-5	CASSFDRLDGYTF	TGTGCCAGCAGCTTCGACAGGCTGGATGGCTACACCTTC
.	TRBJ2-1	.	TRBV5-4	CASSSPEPRDEQFF	TGTGCCAGCAGCTCCCCAGAGCCGAGGGATGAGCAGTTCTTC
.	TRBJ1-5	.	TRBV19	CASSIERRVGQPQHF	TGTGCCAGTAGTATAGAAAGGAGGGTAGGACAGCCCCAGCATTTT
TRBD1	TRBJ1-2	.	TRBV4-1	CASSQDMGQGTYGYTF	TGCGCCAGCAGCCAAGACATGGGACAGGGTACCTATGGCTACACCTTC
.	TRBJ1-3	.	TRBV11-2	CASSLDRAYTIYF	TGTGCCAGCAGCTTAGATCGGGCGTACACCATATATTTT
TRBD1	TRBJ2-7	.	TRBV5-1	CASSLYPGQGLEQYF	TGCGCCAGCAGCTTGTACCCGGGACAGGGTCTCGAGCAGTACTTC
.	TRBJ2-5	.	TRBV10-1	CASSFYYDRIGTQYF	TGCGCCAGCAGTTTTTACTACGACAGGATTGGGACCCAGTACTTC
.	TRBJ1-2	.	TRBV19	CASATVNYGYTF	TGTGCCAGCGCGACAGTTAACTATGGCTACACCTTC
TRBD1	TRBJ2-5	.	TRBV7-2	CASSGRDRGTETQYF	TGTGCCAGCAGCGGGCGGGACAGGGGAACCGAGACCCAGTACTTC
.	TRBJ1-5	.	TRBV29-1	CSGGDSNQPQHF	TGCAGCGGGGGGGACAGCAATCAGCCCCAGCATTTT
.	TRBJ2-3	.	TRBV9	CASSVYLADTQYF	TGTGCCAGCAGCGTATACCTCGCCGATACGCAGTATTTT
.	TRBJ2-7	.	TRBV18	CASSPGQSYEQYF	TGTGCCAGCTCACCCGGACAGTCCTACGAGCAGTACTTC
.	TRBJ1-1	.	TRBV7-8	CASSFQGRAEAFF	TGTGCCAGCAGCTTTCAGGGGCGAGCTGAAGCTTTCTTT
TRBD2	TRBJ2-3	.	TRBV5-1	CASNPGLGVSDTQYF	TGCGCCAGCAACCCGGGACTAGGTGTATCAGATACGCAGTATTTT
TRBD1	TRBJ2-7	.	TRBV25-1	CASSEQGARRHEQYF	TGTGCCAGCAGTGAACAGGGGGCGCGTCGACACGAGCAGTACTTC
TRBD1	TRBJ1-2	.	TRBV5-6	CASSNSGTGVYGYIF	TGTGCCAGCAGCAACTCCGGGACAGGGGTCTATGGCTACATCTTC
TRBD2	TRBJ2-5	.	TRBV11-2	CASSQTSGVTQYF	TGTGCCAGCAGCCAAACGAGCGGGGTGACCCAGTACTTC
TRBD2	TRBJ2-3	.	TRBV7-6	CASSLGRNRGGSFTDTQYF	TGTGCCAGCAGCTTGGGACGGAATCGGGGCGGGAGTTTCACAGATACGCAGTATTTT
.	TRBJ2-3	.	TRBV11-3	CASSLDGSATDTQYF	TGTGCCAGCAGCTTAGATGGTAGCGCCACAGATACGCAGTATTTT
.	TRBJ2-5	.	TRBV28	CASRQGSVETQYF	TGTGCCAGCAGGCAAGGGAGCGTAGAGACCCAGTACTTC
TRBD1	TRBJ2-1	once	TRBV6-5	CASTASGQGGNEQFF	TGTGCCAGCACTGCGTCGGGACAGGGGGGGAATGAGCAGTTCTTC
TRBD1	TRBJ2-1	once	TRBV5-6	CASRRQGSSYNEQFF	TGTGCCAGCAGGAGACAGGGTTCCTCCTACAATGAGCAGTTCTTC
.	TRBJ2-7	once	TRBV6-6	CASRGTRAYEQYF	TGTGCCAGTCGGGGAACTAGAGCCTACGAGCAGTACTTC
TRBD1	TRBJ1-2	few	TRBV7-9	CASSWGQGADGYTF	TGTGCCAGCAGCTGGGGACAGGGGGCGGATGGCTACACCTTC
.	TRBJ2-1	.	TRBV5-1	CASSLGQRVNEQFF	TGCGCCAGCAGCTTGGGACAGAGAGTCAATGAGCAGTTCTTC
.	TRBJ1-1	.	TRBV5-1	CASSARQTKNTEAFF	TGCGCCAGCAGCGCCCGACAGACAAAGAACACTGAAGCTTTCTTT
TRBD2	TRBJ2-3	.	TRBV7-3	CASSLRGGAVDTQYF	TGTGCCAGCAGCTTACGCGGGGGGGCTGTAGATACGCAGTATTTT
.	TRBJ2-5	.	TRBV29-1	CSVGGGAGETQYF	TGCAGCGTTGGAGGGGGGGCCGGGGAGACCCAGTACTTC
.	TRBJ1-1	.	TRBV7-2	CASSPTSRTVDTEAFF	TGTGCCAGCAGCCCTACCTCCAGGACGGTGGACACTGAAGCTTTCTTT
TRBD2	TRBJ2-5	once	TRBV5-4	CASSSGLAGGGETQYF	TGTGCCAGCAGCTCGGGCCTCGCGGGGGGCGGAGAGACCCAGTACTTC
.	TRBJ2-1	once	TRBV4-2	CASSQRGVLDSYNEQFF	TGTGCCAGCAGCCAAAGGGGGGTACTAGACTCCTACAATGAGCAGTTCTTC
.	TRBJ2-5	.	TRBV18	CASSPIGQWETQYF	TGTGCCAGCTCCCCGATTGGGCAGTGGGAGACCCAGTACTTC
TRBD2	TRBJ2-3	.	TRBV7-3	CASSNGGFTDTQYF	TGTGCCAGCAGTAACGGGGGGTTCACAGATACGCAGTATTTT
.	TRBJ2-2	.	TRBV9	CASKSGKTGELFF	TGTGCCAGCAAGTCTGGTAAAACCGGGGAGCTGTTTTTT
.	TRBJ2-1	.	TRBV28	CASSSQDSRTYNEQFF	TGTGCCAGCAGTTCTCAGGACTCGAGGACCTACAATGAGCAGTTCTTC
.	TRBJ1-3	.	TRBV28	CASSPKLGTIYF	TGTGCCAGCAGCCCAAAGTTAGGCACCATATATTTT
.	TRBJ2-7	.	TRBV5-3	CARLYEQYF	TGTGCCAGGTTATACGAGCAGTACTTC
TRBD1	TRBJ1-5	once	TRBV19	CASSSAGTAYSNQPQHF	TGTGCCAGTAGTTCCGCCGGGACAGCATATAGCAATCAGCCCCAGCATTTT
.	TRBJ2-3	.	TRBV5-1	CASSLGADTQYF	TGCGCCAGCAGCTTGGGGGCAGATACGCAGTATTTT
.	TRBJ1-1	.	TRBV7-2	CASSLGHANTEAFF	TGTGCCAGCAGCCTGGGACATGCGAACACTGAAGCTTTCTTT
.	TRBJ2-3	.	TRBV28	CASSLTRVMPDTQYF	TGTGCCAGCAGTTTAACCCGGGTGATGCCAGATACGCAGTATTTT